Sequencing of this T cell receptor beta chain was carried out in a study of post-analysis software for immune sequencing data. Points from the study as a whole: Higher frequency in patients than in controls was seen for roughly 5 TRBV segments, with TRBV5-6, TRBV5-1 and TRBV20-1 among them.

This clonotype turned up a few times. The target antigen is unknown. TCR beta cDNA libraries included unique molecular identifiers. Using its own MiXCR run on the PCR reads, TCRdb lists one record per CDR3 protein. The repertoire has 400,000 to 500,000 distinct CDR3 sequences, 35% to 45% of them found once; the top ten carry approximately 7.1%. The CDR3 loop spans 13 amino acids. V was pared by 1 base and J by 3 bases, with 7 bases between. CDR1 and CDR2 from the germline V gene are LGHDT and YNNKEL (reference sequence). The sample comprised blood. This rearrangement joins TRBV3-1 to TRBJ2-7, with D perhaps matching TRBD2 (6 bases). This sequence originates from a girl aged 2 to 10 with multiple sclerosis. As DNA, the CDR3 is TGTGCCAGCAGCCAAGGGGGGGTCTACGAGCAGTACTTC. The encoded protein is CASSQGGVYEQYF.